This TCR beta chain derives from a study of blood T cell repertoires in COVID-19. The CDR3 extends over 20 amino acids. The germline CDR1 and CDR2 sequences are LNHDA and SQIVND (reference sequence). Losses at the gene ends were 5 bases for V and 5 bases for J; bases not matched to a gene: 22. This clone was seen a single time. Some clones are missing from TCRdb's copy, which holds only in-frame ones; the method was immunoSEQ multiplex PCR. Altogether 300,000 to 350,000 clones are present, around 91% being singletons, with the ten largest covering 3.5% to 4.5%. The chain has TRBV19 and TRBJ2-7, with TRBD2 matching 12 bases. The sequenced sample was PBMCs or T cells enriched from blood (not recorded which). This receptor was obtained from a woman aged 18-29 years with acute COVID-19. The CDR3 DNA reads as TGTGCCAGTAGTTTCCGTGGGGGGCCCAAGACTAGCGGGAGTCTCCACGAGCAGTACTTC. This encodes CASSFRGGPKTSGSLHEQYF.